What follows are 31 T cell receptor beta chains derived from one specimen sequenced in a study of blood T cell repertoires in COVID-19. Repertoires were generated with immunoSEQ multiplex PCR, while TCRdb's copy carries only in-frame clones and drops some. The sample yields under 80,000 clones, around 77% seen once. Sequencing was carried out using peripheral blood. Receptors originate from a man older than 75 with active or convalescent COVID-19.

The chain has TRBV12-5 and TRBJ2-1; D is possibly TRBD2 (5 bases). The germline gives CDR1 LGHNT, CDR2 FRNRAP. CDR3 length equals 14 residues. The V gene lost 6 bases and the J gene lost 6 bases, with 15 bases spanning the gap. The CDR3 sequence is CASGRLIAGNEQFF. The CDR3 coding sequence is TGTGCTAGTGGGCGACTAATAGCAGGCAATGAGCAGTTCTTC.

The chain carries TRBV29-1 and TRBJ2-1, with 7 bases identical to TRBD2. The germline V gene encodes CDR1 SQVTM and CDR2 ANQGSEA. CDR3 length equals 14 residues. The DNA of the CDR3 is TGCCTTGTCAGCCGGGAGGCGGACTACAATGAGCAGTTCTTC. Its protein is CLVSREADYNEQFF.

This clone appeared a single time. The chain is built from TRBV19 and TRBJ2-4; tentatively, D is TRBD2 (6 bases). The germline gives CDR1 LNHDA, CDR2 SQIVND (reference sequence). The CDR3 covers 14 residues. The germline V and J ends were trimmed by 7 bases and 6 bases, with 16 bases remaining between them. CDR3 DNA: TGTGCCAGTAATGGCCCGGCGGGGAGAAACATTCAGTACTTC. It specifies CASNGPAGRNIQYF.

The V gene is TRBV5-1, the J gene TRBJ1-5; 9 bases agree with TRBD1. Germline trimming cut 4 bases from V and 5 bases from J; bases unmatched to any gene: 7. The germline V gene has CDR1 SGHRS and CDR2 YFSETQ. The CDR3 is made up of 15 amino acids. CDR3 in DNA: TGCGCCAGCAGCCCGACAGGGGGTAGGCATCAGCCCCAGCATTTT. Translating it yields CASSPTGGRHQPQHF.

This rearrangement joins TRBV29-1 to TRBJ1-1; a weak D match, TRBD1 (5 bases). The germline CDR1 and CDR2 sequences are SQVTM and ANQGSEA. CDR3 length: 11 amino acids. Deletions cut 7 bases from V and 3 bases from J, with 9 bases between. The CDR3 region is CSGKTDTEAFF. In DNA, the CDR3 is TGCAGCGGAAAGACAGACACTGAAGCTTTCTTT.

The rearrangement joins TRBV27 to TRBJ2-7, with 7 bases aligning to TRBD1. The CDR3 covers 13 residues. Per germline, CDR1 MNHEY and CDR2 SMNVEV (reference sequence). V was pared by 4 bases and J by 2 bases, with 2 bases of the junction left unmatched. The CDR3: CASSSQGTYEQYF. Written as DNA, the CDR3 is TGTGCCAGCAGTTCACAGGGGACCTACGAGCAGTACTTC.

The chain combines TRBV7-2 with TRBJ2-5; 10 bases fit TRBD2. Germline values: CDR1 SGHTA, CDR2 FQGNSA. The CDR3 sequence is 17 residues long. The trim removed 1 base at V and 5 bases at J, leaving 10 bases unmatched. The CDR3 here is CASSLDPLSGRFETQYF. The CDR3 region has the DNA TGTGCCAGCAGCTTAGATCCGCTTAGCGGGAGGTTCGAGACCCAGTACTTC.

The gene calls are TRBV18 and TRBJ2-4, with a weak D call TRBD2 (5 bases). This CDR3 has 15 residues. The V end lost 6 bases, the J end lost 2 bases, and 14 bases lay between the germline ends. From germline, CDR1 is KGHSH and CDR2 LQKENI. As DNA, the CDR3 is TGTGCCAGCTCGCCCGCGGCGGGTACCAAAAACATTCAGTACTTC. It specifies CASSPAAGTKNIQYF.

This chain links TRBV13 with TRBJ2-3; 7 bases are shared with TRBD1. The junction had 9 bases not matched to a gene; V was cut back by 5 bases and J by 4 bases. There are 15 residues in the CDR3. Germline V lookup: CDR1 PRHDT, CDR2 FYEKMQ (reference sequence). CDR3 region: CASSPHTQGADTQYF. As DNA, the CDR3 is TGTGCCAGCAGCCCACACACTCAGGGGGCAGATACGCAGTATTTT.

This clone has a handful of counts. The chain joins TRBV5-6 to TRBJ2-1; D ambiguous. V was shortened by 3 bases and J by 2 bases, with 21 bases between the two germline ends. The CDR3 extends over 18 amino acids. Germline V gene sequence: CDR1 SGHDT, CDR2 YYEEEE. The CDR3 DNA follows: TGTGCCAGCAGCTCGCGTCGGGTTTGGAGCCTCGCCTACAATGAGCAGTTCTTC. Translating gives CASSSRRVWSLAYNEQFF.

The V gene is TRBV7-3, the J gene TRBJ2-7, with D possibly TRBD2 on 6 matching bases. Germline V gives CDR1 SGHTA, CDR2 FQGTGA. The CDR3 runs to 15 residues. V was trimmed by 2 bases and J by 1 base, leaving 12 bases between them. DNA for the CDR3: TGTGCCAGCAGCTTATATCCGGGGGTGTCCTACGAGCAGTACTTC. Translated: CASSLYPGVSYEQYF. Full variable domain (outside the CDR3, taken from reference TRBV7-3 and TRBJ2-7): GAGVSQTPSNKVTEKGKYVELRCDPISGHTALYWYRQSLGQGPEFLIYFQGTGAADDSGLPNDRFFAVRPEGSVSTLKIQRTERGDSAVYLCASSLYPGVSYEQYFGPGTRLTVT.

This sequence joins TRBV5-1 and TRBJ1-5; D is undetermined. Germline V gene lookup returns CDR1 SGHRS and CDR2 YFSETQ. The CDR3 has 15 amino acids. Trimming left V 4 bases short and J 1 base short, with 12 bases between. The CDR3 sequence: CASSIGFGSNQPQHF. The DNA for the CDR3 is TGCGCCAGCAGCATAGGATTCGGGAGCAATCAGCCCCAGCATTTT.

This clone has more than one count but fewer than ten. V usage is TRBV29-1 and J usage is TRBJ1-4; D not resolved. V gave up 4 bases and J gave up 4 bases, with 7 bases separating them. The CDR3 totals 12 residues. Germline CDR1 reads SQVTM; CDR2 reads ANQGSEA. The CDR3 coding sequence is TGCAGCGTTGTTACAGTTAATGAAAAACTGTTTTTT. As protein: CSVVTVNEKLFF.

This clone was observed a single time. CDR3 amino acids: CASSRIAGAIHEQYF. CDR3 in DNA: TGTGCCAGCAGCCGTATAGCGGGAGCGATCCACGAGCAGTACTTC. The V gene is TRBV3-1 (or the pseudogene TRBV3-2), the J gene TRBJ2-7; 9 nucleotides align to TRBD2. The CDR3 sequence is 15 residues long. Germline V lookup: CDR1 LGHDT, CDR2 YNNKEL (reference sequence). V shed 4 bases, J shed 5 bases, and the junction held 9 bases outside the gene matches.

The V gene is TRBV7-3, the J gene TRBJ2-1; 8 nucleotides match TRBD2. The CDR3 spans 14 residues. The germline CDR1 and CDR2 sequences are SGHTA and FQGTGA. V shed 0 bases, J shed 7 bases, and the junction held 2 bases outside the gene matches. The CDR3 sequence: CASSLTSGVNEQFF. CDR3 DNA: TGTGCCAGCAGCTTAACTAGCGGGGTGAATGAGCAGTTCTTC.

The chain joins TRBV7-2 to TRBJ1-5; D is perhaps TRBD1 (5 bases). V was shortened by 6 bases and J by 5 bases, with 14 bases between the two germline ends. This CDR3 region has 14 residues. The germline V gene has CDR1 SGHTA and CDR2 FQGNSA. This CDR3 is CASRQVGPDQPQHF. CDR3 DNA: TGTGCCAGCAGACAGGTGGGCCCAGATCAGCCCCAGCATTTT. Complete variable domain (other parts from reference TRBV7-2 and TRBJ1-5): GAGVSQSPSNKVTEKGKDVELRCDPISGHTALYWYRQSLGQGLEFLIYFQGNSAPDKSGLPSDRFSAERTGGSVSTLTIQRTQQEDSAVYLCASRQVGPDQPQHFGDGTRLSIL.

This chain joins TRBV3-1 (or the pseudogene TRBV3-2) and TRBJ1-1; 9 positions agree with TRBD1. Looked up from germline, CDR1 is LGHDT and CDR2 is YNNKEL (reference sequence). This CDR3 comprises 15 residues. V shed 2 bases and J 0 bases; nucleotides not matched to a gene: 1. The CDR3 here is CASSQWDRVNTEAFF. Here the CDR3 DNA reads TGTGCCAGCAGCCAATGGGACAGGGTGAACACTGAAGCTTTCTTT.

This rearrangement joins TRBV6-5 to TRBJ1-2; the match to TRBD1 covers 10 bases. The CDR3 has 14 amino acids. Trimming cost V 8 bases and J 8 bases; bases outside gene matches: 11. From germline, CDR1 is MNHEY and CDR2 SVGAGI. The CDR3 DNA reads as TGTGCCAGCCGACTAACCGGGACAGGGGAAGGCTACACCTTC. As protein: CASRLTGTGEGYTF.

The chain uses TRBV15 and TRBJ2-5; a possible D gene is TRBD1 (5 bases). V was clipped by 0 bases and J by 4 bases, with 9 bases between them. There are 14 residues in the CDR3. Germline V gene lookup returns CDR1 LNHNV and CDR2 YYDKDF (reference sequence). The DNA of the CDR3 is TGTGCCACCAGCAGAGACCAGGGCCCAGAGACCCAGTACTTC. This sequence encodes CATSRDQGPETQYF.

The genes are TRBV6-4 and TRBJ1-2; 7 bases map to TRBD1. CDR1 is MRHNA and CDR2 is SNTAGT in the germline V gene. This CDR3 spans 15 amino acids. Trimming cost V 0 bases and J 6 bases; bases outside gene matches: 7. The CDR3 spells CASSDSGQTFDGYTF. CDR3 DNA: TGTGCCAGCAGTGACTCGGGACAGACCTTTGATGGCTACACCTTC.

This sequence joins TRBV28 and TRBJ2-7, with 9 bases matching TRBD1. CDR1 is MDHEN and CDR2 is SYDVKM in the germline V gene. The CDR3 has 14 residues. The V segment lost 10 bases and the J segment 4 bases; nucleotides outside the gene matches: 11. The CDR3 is CATHRDRVPYEQYF. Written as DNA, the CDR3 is TGTGCCACCCACCGGGACAGGGTACCATACGAGCAGTACTTC.

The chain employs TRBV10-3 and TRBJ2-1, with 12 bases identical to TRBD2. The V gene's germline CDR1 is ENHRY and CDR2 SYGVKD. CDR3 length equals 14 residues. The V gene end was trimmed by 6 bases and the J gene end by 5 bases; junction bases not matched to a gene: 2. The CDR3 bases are TGTGCCATCAGCGGACTAGCGGGAAACAATGAGCAGTTCTTC. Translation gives CAISGLAGNNEQFF.

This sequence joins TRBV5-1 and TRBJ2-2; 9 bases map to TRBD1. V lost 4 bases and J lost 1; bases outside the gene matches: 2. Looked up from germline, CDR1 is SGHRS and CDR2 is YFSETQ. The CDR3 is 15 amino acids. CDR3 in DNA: TGCGCCAGCAGCCGGGACAGGGAGAACACCGGGGAGCTGTTTTTT. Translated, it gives CASSRDRENTGELFF.

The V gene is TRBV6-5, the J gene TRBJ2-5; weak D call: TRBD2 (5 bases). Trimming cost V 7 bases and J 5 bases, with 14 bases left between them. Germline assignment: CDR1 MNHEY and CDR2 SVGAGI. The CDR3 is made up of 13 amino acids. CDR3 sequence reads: CASNGLFGETQYF. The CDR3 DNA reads TGTGCCAGCAACGGACTTTTTGGGGAGACCCAGTACTTC.

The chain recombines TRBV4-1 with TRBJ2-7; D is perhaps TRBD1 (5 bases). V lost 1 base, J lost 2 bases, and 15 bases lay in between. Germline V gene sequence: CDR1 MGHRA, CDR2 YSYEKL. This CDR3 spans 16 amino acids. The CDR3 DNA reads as TGCGCCAGCAGCCAAGTATTTCCGGACACAGCCTACGAGCAGTACTTC. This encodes CASSQVFPDTAYEQYF.

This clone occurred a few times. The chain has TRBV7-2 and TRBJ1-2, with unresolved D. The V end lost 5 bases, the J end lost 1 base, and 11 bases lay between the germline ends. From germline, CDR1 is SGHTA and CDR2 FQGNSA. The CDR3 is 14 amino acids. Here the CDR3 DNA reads TGTGCCAGCAGCCAAGACGGGAATAACTATGGCTACACCTTC. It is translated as CASSQDGNNYGYTF. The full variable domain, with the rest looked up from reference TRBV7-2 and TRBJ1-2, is GAGVSQSPSNKVTEKGKDVELRCDPISGHTALYWYRQSLGQGLEFLIYFQGNSAPDKSGLPSDRFSAERTGGSVSTLTIQRTQQEDSAVYLCASSQDGNNYGYTFGSGTRLTVV.

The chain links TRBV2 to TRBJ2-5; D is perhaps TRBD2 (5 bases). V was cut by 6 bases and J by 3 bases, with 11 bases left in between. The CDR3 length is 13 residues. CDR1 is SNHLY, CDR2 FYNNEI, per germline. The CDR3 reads CASSLTREETQYF. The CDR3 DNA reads TGTGCCAGCAGCCTAACGAGGGAAGAGACCCAGTACTTC.

The CDR3 loop reads CSAGGPNYEQYF. The CDR3 DNA sequence: TGCAGCGCGGGGGGCCCAAATTACGAGCAGTACTTC. This chain joins TRBV29-1 and TRBJ2-7; D may be TRBD2 (7 bases). CDR1 and CDR2 (germline): SQVTM, ANQGSEA. The V and J ends lost 7 bases and 4 bases respectively, with 14 bases between them. CDR3 size: 12 residues.

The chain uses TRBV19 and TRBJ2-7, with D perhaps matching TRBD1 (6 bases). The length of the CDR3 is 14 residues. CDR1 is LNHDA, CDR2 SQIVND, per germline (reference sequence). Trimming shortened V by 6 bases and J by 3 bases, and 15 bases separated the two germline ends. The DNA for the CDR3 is TGTGCCAGTAGCCCTGACAGGTTCTACTACGAGCAGTACTTC. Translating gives CASSPDRFYYEQYF.

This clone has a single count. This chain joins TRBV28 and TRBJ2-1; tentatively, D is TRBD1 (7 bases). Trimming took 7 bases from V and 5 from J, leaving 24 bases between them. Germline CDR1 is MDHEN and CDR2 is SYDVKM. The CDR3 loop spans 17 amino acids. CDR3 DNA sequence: TGTGCCAGCATCCCTCTTGGGCAGGGGGGAGTAGACAATGAGCAGTTCTTC. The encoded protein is CASIPLGQGGVDNEQFF.

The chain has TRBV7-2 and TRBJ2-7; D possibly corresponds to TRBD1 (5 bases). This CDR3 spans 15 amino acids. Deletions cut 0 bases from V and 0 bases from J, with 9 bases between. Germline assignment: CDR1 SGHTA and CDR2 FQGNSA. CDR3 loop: CASSLAPGISYEQYF. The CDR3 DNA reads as TGTGCCAGCAGCTTAGCTCCAGGGATCTCCTACGAGCAGTACTTC. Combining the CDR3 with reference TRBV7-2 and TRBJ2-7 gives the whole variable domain GAGVSQSPSNKVTEKGKDVELRCDPISGHTALYWYRQSLGQGLEFLIYFQGNSAPDKSGLPSDRFSAERTGGSVSTLTIQRTQQEDSAVYLCASSLAPGISYEQYFGPGTRLTVT.